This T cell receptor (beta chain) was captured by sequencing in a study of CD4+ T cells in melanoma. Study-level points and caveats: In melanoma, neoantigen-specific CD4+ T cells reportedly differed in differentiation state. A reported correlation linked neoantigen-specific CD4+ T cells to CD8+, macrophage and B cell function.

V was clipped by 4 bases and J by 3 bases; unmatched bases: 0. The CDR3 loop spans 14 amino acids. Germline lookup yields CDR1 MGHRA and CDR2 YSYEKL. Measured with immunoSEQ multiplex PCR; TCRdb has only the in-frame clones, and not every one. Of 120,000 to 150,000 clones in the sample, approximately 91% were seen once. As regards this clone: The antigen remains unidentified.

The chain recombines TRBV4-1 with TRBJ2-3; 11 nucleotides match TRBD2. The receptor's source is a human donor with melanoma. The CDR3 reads CASSLAGGTDTQYF. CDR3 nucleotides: TGCGCCAGCAGCCTAGCGGGGGGGACAGATACGCAGTATTTT.